The 5 T cell receptor beta chains listed next were all sequenced from one sample in a study of blood T cells in healthy people across ages. A J-beta primer mix and a sample-barcoded 5' primer were used in a second PCR of roughly 7 to 12 cycles. Via MiXCR, TCRdb re-called the 5' RACE reads, giving one row per CDR3 protein. In the table there are nearly 1 million distinct CDR3 sequences, 51% of which are singletons. The material sequenced was blood. The receptor set was obtained from a woman aged 55-70 years in good health.

V gene TRBV28 combines with J gene TRBJ2-3; 7 bases line up with TRBD1. With V trimmed by 6 bases and J by 1 base, 10 bases remained unmatched. This CDR3 region has 16 residues. CDR1 is MDHEN, CDR2 SYDVKM, per germline. CDR3 bases: TGTGCCAGCAGGGGATCTACAGGGGTTGGCACAGATACGCAGTATTTT. It is translated as CASRGSTGVGTDTQYF.

The rearrangement links TRBV7-9 to TRBJ1-4; D is unresolved. The length of the CDR3 is 13 residues. The germline V and J ends were trimmed by 5 bases and 1 base, with 5 bases remaining between them. The germline V gene has CDR1 SEHNR and CDR2 FQNEAQ (reference sequence). This CDR3 reads CASSLETNEKLFF. The DNA for the CDR3 is TGTGCCAGCAGCCTAGAAACTAATGAAAAACTGTTTTTT.

The CDR3 nucleotides read TGCAGTTCCGGACAGTACACAGATACGCAGTATTTT. The encoded protein is CSSGQYTDTQYF. This chain joins TRBV20-1 and TRBJ2-3; D perhaps matches TRBD1 (6 bases). Trimming took 8 bases from V and 2 from J, leaving 11 bases between them. This CDR3 comprises 12 residues. Germline values: CDR1 DFQATT, CDR2 SNEGSKA (reference sequence).

The V gene is TRBV12-3 or TRBV12-4, the J gene TRBJ1-5, with D possibly being TRBD1 (5 bases). V was clipped by 7 bases and J by 7 bases, with 17 bases between them. The CDR3 is 14 amino acids. The CDR3 sequence is CASKKPGPLQPQHF. The CDR3 nucleotides are TGTGCCAGCAAAAAACCGGGACCTCTCCAGCCCCAGCATTTT.

Only one count was recorded for this clonotype. At one end the junction does not follow the germline gene, possibly because of a read error. This chain uses TRBV29-1 with TRBJ2-7; 16 bases are shared with TRBD2. Germline V CDR1 and CDR2: SQVTM, ANQGSEA. This CDR3 has 21 amino acids. The CDR3 reads CGVVPTLPGLAGGPTWYEQYF. Here the CDR3 DNA reads TGCGGCGTTGTTCCTACTCTACCGGGACTAGCGGGAGGGCCGACGTGGTACGAGCAGTACTTC.